The source of this T cell receptor (beta chain) is a study of vaccination and CD4 T cells after COVID-19. As for the study in general: Samples taken post-COVID came a median about 100 days after diagnosis, ranging from 35 to 161. Cellular stimulation was performed using overlapping spike peptides derived from SARS-CoV-2, HCoV-NL63, HCoV-OC43 and HCoV-229E.

Sequence data for DNA of cultured CD4+ T cells were generated by the Oncomine TCR Beta short-read assay. TCRdb re-called the PCR reads with MiXCR, one entry per CDR3 protein. The sample shows 15,000 to 17,000 distinct CDR3 sequences, 40% to 55% of them seen only once. Trimming removed 8 bases from V and 7 bases from J, with 17 bases in between. Per germline, CDR1 SEHNR and CDR2 FQNEAQ (reference sequence). This CDR3 region has 14 residues. This clonotype has only a few counts. Its antigen is still unknown. Treatment denoted: roughly ten-day PBMC culture with coronavirus spike peptide pools or control peptides (ViraFEST assay).

The chain joins TRBV7-9 to TRBJ1-4, with a weak D call TRBD1 (5 bases). This receptor was obtained from a human donor who had recovered from COVID-19. This specimen was CD4+ T cells from blood, cultured in vitro, taken before SARS-CoV-2 vaccination. The CDR3 region is CASGPQGGFEKLFF. Written as DNA, the CDR3 is TGTGCCAGCGGCCCTCAGGGAGGATTTGAAAAACTGTTTTTT.